This T cell receptor (beta chain) was sequenced in a study of Ad26.COV2.S vaccination and SARS-CoV-2 variants. Study context: Ad26.COV2.S was injected intramuscularly once or twice, 56 days apart.

Repertoires were generated with immunoSEQ multiplex PCR, while TCRdb's copy carries only in-frame clones and drops some. The sample lists roughly 300,000 clones, about 86% occurring once. The treatment: roughly 18 received Ad26.COV2.S at low or high dose, single or two shots; roughly five received placebo; per-sample allocation not given. Sampling took place 63 days after the first vaccine or placebo injection. Donor was an adult aged 18-55 years in Boston. Expressing Wuhan-strain SARS-CoV-2 spike, an Ad26 vector served as the vaccine. CDR1 MDHEN and CDR2 SYDVKM come from the germline V gene. J was trimmed by 5 bases and V by 6 bases; bases with no gene match: 9. The CDR3 is 14 residues long. General study findings and limits: Similar non-spike TCR breadth was seen in vaccine and placebo recipients.

As concerns this clone: Its antigen is unknown.

The sequence was collected from a person aged 18-60 years who received the Ad26.COV2.S COVID-19 vaccine or a placebo. The sequencing here drew on peripheral blood, taken in a trial of Ad26.COV2.S vaccine versus placebo. This chain joins TRBV28 and TRBJ1-1; 7 bases align to TRBD1. In DNA, the CDR3 is TGTGCCAGCAGCCAGGGGGGGGCGGGAACTGAAGCTTTCTTT. Protein product: CASSQGGAGTEAFF.